Each of the 10 T cell receptor beta chains below was sequenced from the same sample in a study of blood T cells in healthy people across ages. Combining a sample-barcoded 5' primer with a J-beta primer mix, a second PCR ran for roughly 7 to 12 cycles. TCRdb ran MiXCR on the 5' RACE reads and lists one entry per CDR3 protein. The sample includes about 570,000 distinct CDR3 sequences, 27% of them seen just once. The data also belong to a second study, concerning T cells of mothers and their children.

The specimen was blood. The origin of the receptors is a boy aged 2 to 9 in good health.

The rearrangement uses TRBV20-1 and TRBJ2-5, with D uncertain. Germline-derived CDR1 and CDR2 are DFQATT and SNEGSKA (reference sequence). This CDR3 contains 13 residues. The ends were cut back, 0 bases at V and 3 bases at J, with 8 bases in the middle. DNA for the CDR3: TGCAGTGCTAGAGAGGCTATGAAAGAGACCCAGTACTTC. Translated: CSAREAMKETQYF.

This clonotype was counted at least ten times. The rearrangement uses TRBV27 and TRBJ1-2; TRBD1 matches at 8 bases. CDR3 size: 15 residues. Germline CDR1 MNHEY, CDR2 SMNVEV (reference sequence). After removal of 8 bases from V and 6 bases from J, the junction contained 14 bases not matched to a gene. CDR3 in DNA: TGTGCCAGCTGCCCTTTCAGGGGGCGCGGAGATGGCTACACCTTC. Its protein product is CASCPFRGRGDGYTF.

This clonotype was recorded a few times. The V gene is TRBV20-1, the J gene TRBJ2-1, with D possibly called TRBD1 or TRBD2 (5 bases each). The CDR3 has 14 residues. Germline V gives CDR1 DFQATT, CDR2 SNEGSKA (reference sequence). V lost 2 bases to trimming and J lost 10 bases, with 18 bases between them. The CDR3 protein is CSARTPGRFLEQFF. The DNA for the CDR3 is TGCAGTGCTAGAACTCCGGGACGCTTCCTGGAGCAGTTCTTC.

This sequence joins TRBV11-1 and TRBJ2-7; TRBD1 matches 9 bases. The CDR3 runs to 15 residues. Looked up from germline, CDR1 is SGHAT and CDR2 is FQDESV (reference sequence). V lost 1 base, J lost 3 bases, and 4 bases stayed unmatched. This CDR3 reads CASSLEGTGSYEQYF. The CDR3 bases are TGTGCCAGCAGCTTAGAGGGGACAGGGAGCTACGAGCAGTACTTC.

The chain uses TRBV5-1 and TRBJ2-5; TRBD2 agrees at 9 bases. This CDR3 has 16 amino acids. Trimming cost V 4 bases and J 2 bases; bases outside gene matches: 9. Germline V gives CDR1 SGHRS, CDR2 YFSETQ. The CDR3 loop reads CASSLELAGTQETQYF. CDR3 in DNA: TGCGCCAGCAGCCTAGAACTAGCGGGTACACAAGAGACCCAGTACTTC.

The J gene is TRBJ2-3, the V gene TRBV7-3, with D unclear. V was pared by 2 bases and J by 12 bases, with 12 bases between. The CDR3 totals 12 residues. Germline CDR1 and CDR2: SGHTA and FQGTGA. CDR3 region: CASSLDIPPQYF. The CDR3 DNA sequence: TGTGCCAGCAGCTTAGATATCCCCCCCCAGTATTTT.

This clonotype appeared a few times. The gene calls are TRBV18 and TRBJ1-1; a possible D gene is TRBD1 (6 bases). The V gene's germline CDR1 is KGHSH and CDR2 LQKENI. V shed 1 base and J shed 1 base, with 13 bases lying between them. The CDR3 contains 16 residues. CDR3 DNA: TGTGCCAGCTCACCACATCCAGGGGTAAGGAACACTGAAGCTTTCTTT. Amino acid sequence: CASSPHPGVRNTEAFF. The full variable domain, its missing parts supplied by reference TRBV18 and TRBJ1-1, is NAGVMQNPRHLVRRRGQEARLRCSPMKGHSHVYWYRQLPEEGLKFMVYLQKENIIDESGMPKERFSAEFPKEGPSILRIQQVVRGDSAAYFCASSPHPGVRNTEAFFGQGTRLTVV.

This clonotype occurred a few times. For the CDR3, the DNA is TGTGCCAGCAGCCAAGATCGCGGAGATTACAATGAGCAGTTCTTC. Translated: CASSQDRGDYNEQFF. The chain employs TRBV14 and TRBJ2-1, with D uncertain. V shed 0 bases and J shed 4 bases, with 10 bases lying between them. This CDR3 comprises 15 residues. Germline V gives CDR1 SGHDN, CDR2 FVKESK.

V usage is TRBV29-1 and J usage is TRBJ2-1, with D possibly TRBD2 on 6 matching bases. This CDR3 is built from 13 residues. V was shortened by 4 bases and J by 3 bases, with 10 bases between the two germline ends. CDR1 is SQVTM, CDR2 ANQGSEA, per germline. CDR3 bases: TGCAGCGTTGGCGCTAGCGTCTACAATGAGCAGTTCTTC. It translates to CSVGASVYNEQFF.

This chain connects TRBV5-1 to TRBJ1-2; D is possibly TRBD1 (5 bases). The germline V gene encodes CDR1 SGHRS and CDR2 YFSETQ. V lost 3 bases to trimming and J lost 8 bases, with 14 bases between them. This CDR3 spans 13 amino acids. The CDR3: CASSSDNKGGYTF. CDR3 DNA: TGCGCCAGCAGCTCGGACAACAAGGGCGGCTACACCTTC.